Included here is one T cell receptor (beta chain) sequence, with context. The target of this receptor is not known. One end of the junction fails to match germline, which may point to a read error. The data originate from a study of shared clonotypes between healthy human individuals (dated by TCRdb to between 2020 and 2021). For the wider study: The cohort comprised a couple of women and a few men aged 18 to 49 years. Blood TCR repertoires of five healthy adults were deeply sequenced to estimate repertoire size and the extent of clonotype sharing between individuals. To increase sequencing depth and limit assay-specific biases, TCR repertoire library preparation and sequencing were carried out by different laboratories using diverse techniques. Between about 0.8 and 9 billion PBMCs per donor were obtained by leukapheresis.

Healthy HIV-negative adults with no recently reported acute infections or vaccinations were included as donors. All donors were Caucasian adults living in Nashville, Tennessee, USA. For unsorted samples, tens of millions of PBMCs were counted and genomic DNA was extracted with the QIAamp DNA Blood Mini kit. Blood was obtained by leukapheresis, after which PBMCs were separated by Ficoll-Histopaque density gradient centrifugation and cryopreserved in liquid nitrogen vapor phase. What the study reported, not specific to this receptor: Because the study included only a small number of donors, the genetic and exposure-history diversity represented was limited. Sampling was limited to blood, and TCR repertoires in tissue likely differ from TCR repertoires in blood. Pairwise subsampling indicated that sequencing depth was expected to affect the degree of clonotype sharing among donors.

There are 16 amino acids in the CDR3, from cysteine to phenylalanine inclusive. The CDR3 DNA has 48 bases and is translated from base 1. The germline V gene specifies SGHTA as CDR1 and FQGTGA as CDR2. Using the deep immunoSEQ assay, multiplex PCR amplified TCR CDR3 regions from genomic DNA. Genomic DNA extracted from each cell subset was distributed evenly over all wells of several immunoSEQ 96-well plates, and each plate served as one replicate. For unsorted PBMC, 250 to 300 ng genomic DNA, equal to roughly 32,000 T cell genomes, was loaded into each replicate PCR. Unsorted PBMC genomic DNA was sequenced across ten immunoSEQ deep assay plates. Purified libraries were quantified with a Qubit 3.0 fluorometer, sized on a Bioanalyzer 2100, and re-quantified with the KAPA Library Quantification kit. Each immunoSEQ 96-well plate was sequenced on its own single-read 150-cycle Illumina NextSeq 550 flow cell. The original pipeline was this. Because only junctional sequences without quality scores were contained in the immunoSEQ output, filtering matching that applied to full-length reads could not be performed. Sequences were annotated with PyIR, a Python wrapper for IgBLAST v1.9, and V/J genes and CDR3 were assigned using IMGT germline references. Reads were filtered out if the reads had weak V/J assignments (E-value above 1e-6), no CDR3, stop codons, out-of-frame junctions, or ambiguous translated residues. V3J clonotypes were defined as sequences sharing the same inferred V gene, J gene, and CDR3 amino acid sequence. To compute the percentage overlap between repertoires, the number of shared unique clonotypes was divided by the size of the smaller repertoire. RTK rarefaction, the Chao1 estimator, and Recon v2.1 estimates of unobserved clonotypes were used to assess repertoire richness. TCRdb's version of the immuneACCESS table is confined to in-frame rearrangements and falls short of the full clone set. An unresolved V gene accounts for under half of the shortfall where checked; the remainder is of unknown origin. D and trimming come from the DNA, and the V and J calls and clone size come from that table. The sample table records about 450,000 clones; around three quarters of these occur just once. The biggest ten clones account for approximately 12% of the sample.

The rearranged chain carries TRBV7-3 and TRBJ2-3, with TRBD2 matching 11 junction bases. Sequencing input: PBMCs. The source of this sequence is a woman between 35 and 50 years old in good health. Some clones in this sample may be carry-over from other donors' samples. The CDR3 protein: CASSLTSGGAPDTQYF. The sequenced DNA: TGTGCCAGCAGCCTAACTAGCGGGGGAGCCCCGGATACGCAGTATTTT.